The 21 T cell receptor beta chains listed next were all sequenced from one sample in a study of CD8 T cells in ankylosing spondylitis. TCRdb recomputed calls from the 5' RACE reads with MiXCR, one row per CDR3 protein. The table lists around 300,000 distinct CDR3 sequences, 20% of them singletons, with roughly 3.6% in the top ten. Sample: blood, either unsorted or a sorted T cell fraction (not recorded which). The receptors were sampled from a female donor with ankylosing spondylitis or in good health (not recorded which).

This clonotype was counted a few times. The chain couples TRBV7-2 to TRBJ2-7; 11 bases align to TRBD1. This CDR3 contains 15 residues. Germline trimming cut 5 bases from V and 3 bases from J; bases unmatched to any gene: 6. Germline CDR1 reads SGHTA; CDR2 reads FQGNSA. The DNA of the CDR3 is TGTGCCAGCAGCCTCCGGGACAGGGGGGACTACGAGCAGTACTTC. Protein sequence: CASSLRDRGDYEQYF. Using reference TRBV7-2 and TRBJ2-7 for the parts outside the CDR3, the full variable domain is GAGVSQSPSNKVTEKGKDVELRCDPISGHTALYWYRQSLGQGLEFLIYFQGNSAPDKSGLPSDRFSAERTGGSVSTLTIQRTQQEDSAVYLCASSLRDRGDYEQYFGPGTRLTVT.

The J gene is TRBJ2-7, the V gene TRBV5-1, with D perhaps being TRBD1 or TRBD2 (5 bases each). The CDR3 has 17 residues. Deletions cut 0 bases from V and 1 base from J, with 17 bases between. Germline V gene sequence: CDR1 SGHRS, CDR2 YFSETQ. CDR3 region: CASSLVAGTAASYEQYF. In DNA, the CDR3 is TGCGCCAGCAGCTTGGTTGCAGGGACCGCAGCTTCCTACGAGCAGTACTTC.

The chain carries TRBV28 and TRBJ2-7, with TRBD2 identical over 11 bases. The germline V gene has CDR1 MDHEN and CDR2 SYDVKM. The CDR3 spans 15 residues. Trimming cost V 8 bases and J 2 bases; bases outside gene matches: 8. DNA for the CDR3: TGTGCCAGCGTTCCCTCGACTAGCGGGGCCTACGAGCAGTACTTC. As protein: CASVPSTSGAYEQYF.

This clonotype turned up a few times. This sequence joins TRBV5-1 and TRBJ1-2; a possible D gene is TRBD1 (6 bases). The CDR3 covers 14 residues. The V gene lost 1 base and the J gene lost 2 bases, with 9 bases spanning the gap. CDR1 is SGHRS, CDR2 YFSETQ, per germline. The CDR3 coding sequence is TGCGCCAGCAGCTTGTTACAGGGAAACTATGGCTACACCTTC. It encodes CASSLLQGNYGYTF.

This clonotype was seen at least ten times. The chain is built from TRBV20-1 and TRBJ2-4, with D possibly matching TRBD1 (6 bases). V was pared by 3 bases and J by 0 bases, with 12 bases between. The CDR3 consists of 15 residues. Germline V lookup: CDR1 DFQATT, CDR2 SNEGSKA (reference sequence). The CDR3 coding sequence is TGCAGTGCTAGGGCAACAGGGTTAGCCAAAAACATTCAGTACTTC. It specifies CSARATGLAKNIQYF.

The table lists this clonotype with a few counts. The chain employs TRBV5-1 and TRBJ2-1; 8 nucleotides match TRBD2. There are 16 residues in the CDR3. J was trimmed by 5 bases and V by 3 bases; bases with no gene match: 10. CDR1 is SGHRS and CDR2 is YFSETQ in the germline V gene. CDR3 sequence (DNA): TGCGCCAGCAGCTCTTTAGCGGGATCGCCCAACAATGAGCAGTTCTTC. This sequence encodes CASSSLAGSPNNEQFF.

The chain joins TRBV11-2 to TRBJ2-7; 13 nucleotides agree with TRBD2. V dropped 1 base and J dropped 1; count of bases not matched to a gene: 10. This CDR3 contains 19 residues. Germline V lookup: CDR1 SGHAT, CDR2 FQNNGV. The CDR3 nucleotides are TGTGCCAGCAGCTTAGTAGGGACTAGCGGGATATTGACGTCCTACGAGCAGTACTTC. Residues: CASSLVGTSGILTSYEQYF.

There are a few counts of this clonotype. The chain uses TRBV7-6 and TRBJ1-5, with D possibly TRBD1 on 6 matching bases. V was cut by 5 bases and J by 9 bases, with 17 bases left in between. Germline V CDR1 and CDR2: SGHVS, FNYEAQ. The CDR3 runs to 14 residues. CDR3 in amino acids: CASSRLTGSGPQHF. In DNA form, the CDR3 reads TGTGCCAGCAGCCGTCTCACAGGGTCGGGGCCCCAGCATTTT.

This chain links TRBV6-2 or TRBV6-3 with TRBJ2-4; 7 nucleotides agree with TRBD2. The V gene's germline CDR1 is MNHEY and CDR2 SVGEGT. This CDR3 is built from 13 residues. V lost 4 bases to trimming and J lost 10 bases; unmatched junction nucleotides: 7. The DNA for the CDR3 is TGTGCCAGCAGTTTTGAAGGGGAGGGGATTCAGTACTTC. Translated: CASSFEGEGIQYF.

This clonotype was seen a few times. The gene calls are TRBV5-6 and TRBJ1-1, with 8 bases identical to TRBD1. Germline V gives CDR1 SGHDT, CDR2 YYEEEE. Unmatched junction bases numbered 7, after V lost 0 bases and J lost 3 bases. The CDR3 length is 16 residues. The CDR3: CASSLGSGGMHTEAFF. The CDR3 coding sequence is TGTGCCAGCAGCTTGGGTTCAGGGGGCATGCACACTGAAGCTTTCTTT.

The CDR3, as DNA: TGCAGTGCTAGAGGGCTTAATTCACCCCTCCACTTT. It yields the protein CSARGLNSPLHF. The J gene is TRBJ1-6, the V gene TRBV20-1, with D unclear. This CDR3 is 12 amino acids long. V was cut by 1 base and J by 6 bases, with 4 bases left in between. The V gene's germline CDR1 is DFQATT and CDR2 SNEGSKA (reference sequence).

This clonotype was observed a few times. The chain links TRBV21-1 to TRBJ2-2; the D segment call TRBD1 is taken from the table without a DNA check. TRBV21-1 is shown as a pseudogene. The CDR3 runs 15 residues. CDR3 sequence reads: CASRTGAPYTGELFF. The CDR3 region has the DNA TGTGCCAGCAGGACAGGAGCCCCGTACACCGGGGAGCTGTTTTTT.

This clonotype was detected only once. The rearrangement links TRBV24-1 to TRBJ1-5; D gene ambiguous. The CDR3 runs to 14 residues. V was trimmed by 4 bases and J by 6 bases, leaving 12 bases between them. Germline CDR1 and CDR2: KGHDR and SFDVKD. This CDR3 reads CATSDASSGQPQHF. The CDR3 DNA is TGTGCCACCAGTGACGCCTCCTCGGGTCAGCCCCAGCATTTT.

The chain is built from TRBV7-2 and TRBJ2-7; D perhaps matches TRBD2 (5 bases). The CDR3 sequence is 14 residues long. Germline V gives CDR1 SGHTA, CDR2 FQGNSA. Trimming removed 5 bases at V and 2 bases at J, with 13 bases between. Here the CDR3 DNA reads TGTGCCAGCAGCCAGAGGGCGGTTACCTACGAGCAGTACTTC. Amino acid sequence: CASSQRAVTYEQYF.

This clonotype was recorded a few times. The chain couples TRBV20-1 to TRBJ2-7, with 8 bases fitting TRBD2. CDR1 and CDR2 from the germline V gene are DFQATT and SNEGSKA (reference sequence). The CDR3 is 15 amino acids. J was trimmed by 2 bases and V by 5 bases; bases with no gene match: 11. CDR3 region: CSAGGGTRSPYEQYF. The CDR3 DNA reads TGCAGTGCTGGGGGGGGGACTAGAAGTCCCTACGAGCAGTACTTC.

This sequence joins TRBV10-3 and TRBJ1-4; D ambiguous. The CDR3 totals 13 residues. With 6 bases removed from V and 0 bases from J, the gap between germline ends came to 5 bases. Germline values: CDR1 ENHRY, CDR2 SYGVKD. The CDR3 here is CAIRTATNEKLFF. The CDR3, as DNA: TGTGCCATCAGGACGGCAACTAATGAAAAACTGTTTTTT.

This clonotype has a count of ten or more. The chain carries TRBV29-1 and TRBJ2-3; possibly TRBD2 for D (5 bases). CDR3 length: 13 amino acids. V lost 2 bases and J lost 1, with 7 bases in between. In germline, CDR1 is SQVTM, CDR2 ANQGSEA. The CDR3 coding sequence is TGCAGCGTTGAACGGCGGGGCACAGATACGCAGTATTTT. Amino acid sequence: CSVERRGTDTQYF.

This sequence joins TRBV20-1 and TRBJ2-1; 8 positions agree with TRBD1. Germline-derived CDR1 and CDR2 are DFQATT and SNEGSKA (reference sequence). V lost 6 bases and J lost 5; bases outside the gene matches: 6. The CDR3 loop spans 13 amino acids. The CDR3 is CSAEPDRDNEQFF. The CDR3 DNA is TGCAGTGCGGAACCGGACAGGGACAATGAGCAGTTCTTC.

This rearrangement joins TRBV3-1 to TRBJ1-2; D unresolved. The CDR3 totals 14 residues. Germline V gene data show CDR1 as LGHDT and CDR2 as YNNKEL (reference sequence). V dropped 1 base and J dropped 8 bases, with 14 bases sitting between them. Here the CDR3 DNA reads TGTGCCAGCAGCCAAGGGGAGCGGGCGCAGGGCTACACCTTC. It translates to CASSQGERAQGYTF.

This clonotype was picked up many times. The V gene is TRBV29-1, the J gene TRBJ2-1, with 11 bases aligning to TRBD2. With 7 bases clipped from V and 5 bases from J, the junction kept 4 bases outside the gene matches. Germline values: CDR1 SQVTM, CDR2 ANQGSEA. This CDR3 comprises 13 residues. The CDR3 DNA sequence: TGCAGCGCCGGGACTAGCGGCAACAATGAGCAGTTCTTC. This gives the protein CSAGTSGNNEQFF.

This clonotype was counted a few times. The rearrangement uses TRBV4-2 and TRBJ2-2; no clear D gene. The CDR3 runs to 15 residues. The germline V gene encodes CDR1 LGHNA and CDR2 YNFKEQ. The ends were cut back, 1 base at V and 7 bases at J, with 13 bases in the middle. CDR3 nucleotides: TGTGCCAGCAGCCAAGTTGGCCTGTCGAACGGGGAGCTGTTTTTT. It yields the protein CASSQVGLSNGELFF.